The rows below give T cell receptor beta chains drawn from one sample of a study of memory CD4+ T cells and cytomegalovirus serostatus. This table comes from immunoSEQ multiplex PCR, and its TCRdb copy is limited to in-frame clones, with some not included. The table shows about 56,000 clones, with roughly 80% occurring only once. Sample: memory CD4+ T cells from blood. Receptor source: an adult in good health and CMV-seronegative. CDR3s include the opening cysteine and the closing phenylalanine or tryptophan. Fields, in order: D gene, V gene, J gene, clone size, CDR3 protein, CDR3 DNA. The D gene is left open where the match is weak. Where a row states a size, it is once, few, many or the class of an expanded clone; other rows omit it.

>-|TRBV6-1|TRBJ1-2|-
CASSESSAGWYGYTF
TGTGCCAGCAGTGAATCCAGCGCTGGGTGGTATGGCTACACCTTC
>-|TRBV2|TRBJ2-5|-
CASSEWREGYF
TGTGCCAGCAGTGAATGGCGCGAAGGGTACTTC
>TRBD2|TRBV2|TRBJ2-1|-
CASSGTGGEQFF
TGTGCCAGCAGTGGTACGGGGGGGGAGCAGTTCTTC
>-|TRBV2|TRBJ1-1|once
CASKERYTEAFF
TGTGCCAGTAAGGAACGGTACACTGAAGCTTTCTTT
>TRBD2|TRBV10-3|TRBJ2-5|-
CAISDGTSGGLLYF
TGTGCCATCAGTGATGGGACTAGCGGGGGACTATTGTACTTC
>TRBD2|TRBV5-4|TRBJ2-3|-
CASSLLTGGGTDTQYF
TGTGCCAGCAGCCTCCTCACCGGGGGGGGGACAGATACGCAGTATTTT
>-|TRBV28|TRBJ2-5|-
CASRGGVAYQETQYF
TGTGCCAGCAGAGGGGGGGTGGCGTACCAAGAGACCCAGTACTTC
>TRBD1|TRBV11-3|TRBJ1-5|few
CASSWDRRIRPQHF
TGTGCCAGCAGCTGGGACAGGCGGATTCGGCCCCAGCATTTT
>TRBD1|TRBV27|TRBJ1-5|-
CASRRQGGFDQPQHF
TGTGCCAGCCGCCGGCAGGGGGGATTCGATCAGCCCCAGCATTTT
>TRBD2|TRBV7-2|TRBJ2-2|-
CASSSMTSRNTGELFF
TGTGCCAGCAGCTCGATGACTAGCAGGAACACCGGGGAGCTGTTTTTT
>TRBD1|TRBV5-1|TRBJ2-7|-
CASRWGTGASYEQYF
TGCGCCAGCAGATGGGGGACAGGCGCCTCCTACGAGCAGTACTTC
>TRBD1|TRBV29-1|TRBJ1-1|few
CSVGQGGMNTEAFF
TGCAGCGTTGGACAGGGAGGGATGAACACTGAAGCTTTCTTT
>-|TRBV28|TRBJ1-3|-
CASRGPEAGNTIYF
TGTGCCAGCCGAGGGCCAGAGGCTGGAAACACCATATATTTT
>TRBD1|TRBV7-9|TRBJ1-4|-
CASSIGTGRPNEKPFF
TGTGCCAGCAGCATCGGGACAGGGCGACCGAATGAAAAACCGTTTTTT
>TRBD1|TRBV7-2|TRBJ2-5|-
CASSTGTGGGETQYF
TGTGCCAGCAGCACCGGGACAGGGGGCGGGGAGACCCAGTACTTC
>-|TRBV7-2|TRBJ2-1|-
CASRPTSGLEQFF
TGTGCCAGCAGACCCACCTCCGGGCTTGAGCAGTTCTTC
>-|TRBV25-1|TRBJ2-5|-
CASSEVGGRGETQYF
TGTGCCAGCAGTGAAGTAGGGGGGAGAGGGGAGACCCAGTACTTC
>TRBD1|TRBV30|TRBJ1-5|-
CAWNRGGSNQPQHF
TGTGCCTGGAACAGGGGGGGTAGCAATCAGCCCCAGCATTTT
>TRBD1|TRBV18|TRBJ2-7|once
CASSLGTASYEQYF
TGTGCCAGCTCACTTGGGACAGCCTCCTACGAGCAGTACTTC
>-|TRBV5-4|TRBJ2-3|-
CASSPGGHPRDTQYF
TGTGCCAGCAGCCCGGGGGGCCACCCCCGCGATACGCAGTATTTT
>TRBD2|TRBV9|TRBJ2-5|-
CASSVGSGGKETQYF
TGTGCCAGCAGCGTAGGTAGCGGGGGGAAGGAGACCCAGTACTTC
>TRBD2|TRBV4-2|TRBJ2-5|-
CASSQGNPRGGLGETQYF
TGTGCCAGCAGCCAAGGGAACCCGCGGGGGGGCTTGGGGGAGACCCAGTACTTC
>TRBD1|TRBV6-7|TRBJ1-5|-
CAREPDRARNQPQHF
TGTGCCAGAGAACCTGACAGGGCCCGCAATCAGCCCCAGCATTTT
>-|TRBV4-1|TRBJ1-2|-
CASSPQRQNNYGYTF
TGCGCCAGCAGCCCCCAGAGGCAAAATAACTATGGCTACACCTTC
>-|TRBV5-6|TRBJ1-2|-
CASTLDSYGYTF
TGTGCCAGCACCTTAGACAGCTATGGCTACACCTTC
>-|TRBV5-5|TRBJ2-1|-
CASSLIGSNYNEQFF
TGTGCCAGCAGCTTGATCGGCAGCAACTACAATGAGCAGTTCTTC
>-|TRBV30|TRBJ1-2|-
CAWSPDGGFSGYTF
TGTGCCTGGAGCCCCGACGGGGGTTTCAGTGGCTACACCTTC
>-|TRBV30|TRBJ1-1|few
CAWSGRGNTEAFF
TGTGCCTGGAGTGGCAGGGGGAACACTGAAGCTTTCTTT